This T cell receptor (beta chain) appears in the sequencing data of a study of T cell changes during pregnancy in multiple sclerosis. Germline CDR1 SEHNR, CDR2 FQNEAQ (reference sequence). This CDR3 is 15 amino acids long. The trim removed 4 bases at V and 5 bases at J, leaving 6 bases unmatched. TCRdb's table, derived via immunoSEQ multiplex PCR, lists solely in-frame clones and lacks some. In the table there are some 45,000 clones, roughly 94% of which are singletons. The TCR comes from a female donor with multiple sclerosis, enrolled in a pregnancy study. The sequences come from CD8+ T cells from peripheral blood mononuclear cells, collected in the first trimester of pregnancy. The J gene is TRBJ1-5, the V gene TRBV7-9, with 9 positions matching TRBD1. CDR3 nucleotide sequence: TGTGCCAGCAGCTCGGAGACAGGGGGGTATCAGCCCCAGCATTTT. Amino acids: CASSSETGGYQPQHF.